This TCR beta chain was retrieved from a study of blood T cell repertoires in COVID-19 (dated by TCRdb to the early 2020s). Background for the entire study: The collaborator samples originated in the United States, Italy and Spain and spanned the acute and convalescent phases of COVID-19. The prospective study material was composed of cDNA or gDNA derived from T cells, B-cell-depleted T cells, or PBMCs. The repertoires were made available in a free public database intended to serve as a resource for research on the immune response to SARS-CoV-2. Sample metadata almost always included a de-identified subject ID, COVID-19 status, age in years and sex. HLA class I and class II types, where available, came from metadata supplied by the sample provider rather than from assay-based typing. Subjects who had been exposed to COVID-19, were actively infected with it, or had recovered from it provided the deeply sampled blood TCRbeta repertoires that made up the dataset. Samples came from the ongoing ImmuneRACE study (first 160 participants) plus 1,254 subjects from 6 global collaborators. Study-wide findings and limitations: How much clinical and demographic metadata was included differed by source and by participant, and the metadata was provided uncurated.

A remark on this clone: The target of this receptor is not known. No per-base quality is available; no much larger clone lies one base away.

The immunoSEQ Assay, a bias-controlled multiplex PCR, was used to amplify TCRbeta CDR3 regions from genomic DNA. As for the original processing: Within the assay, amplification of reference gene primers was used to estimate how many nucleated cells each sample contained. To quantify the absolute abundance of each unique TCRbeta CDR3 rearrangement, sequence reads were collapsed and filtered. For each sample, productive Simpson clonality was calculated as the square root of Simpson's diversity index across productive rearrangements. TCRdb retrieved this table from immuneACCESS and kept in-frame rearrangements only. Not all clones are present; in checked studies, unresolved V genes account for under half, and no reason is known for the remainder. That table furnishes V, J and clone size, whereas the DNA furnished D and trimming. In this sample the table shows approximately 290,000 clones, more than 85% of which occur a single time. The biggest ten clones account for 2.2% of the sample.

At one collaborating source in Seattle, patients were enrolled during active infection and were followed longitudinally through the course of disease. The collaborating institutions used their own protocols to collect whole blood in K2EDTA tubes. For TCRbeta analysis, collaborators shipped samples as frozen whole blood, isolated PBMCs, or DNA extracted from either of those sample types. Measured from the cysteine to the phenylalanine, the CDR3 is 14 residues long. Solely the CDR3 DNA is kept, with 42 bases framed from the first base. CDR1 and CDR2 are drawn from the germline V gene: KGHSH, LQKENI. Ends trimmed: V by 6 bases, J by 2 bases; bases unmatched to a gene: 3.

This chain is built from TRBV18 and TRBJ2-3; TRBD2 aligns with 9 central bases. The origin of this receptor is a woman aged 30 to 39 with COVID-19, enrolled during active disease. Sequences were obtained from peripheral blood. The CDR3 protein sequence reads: CASSTSGFTDTQYF. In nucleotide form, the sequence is TGTGCCAGCTCGACTAGCGGTTTCACAGATACGCAGTATTTT.